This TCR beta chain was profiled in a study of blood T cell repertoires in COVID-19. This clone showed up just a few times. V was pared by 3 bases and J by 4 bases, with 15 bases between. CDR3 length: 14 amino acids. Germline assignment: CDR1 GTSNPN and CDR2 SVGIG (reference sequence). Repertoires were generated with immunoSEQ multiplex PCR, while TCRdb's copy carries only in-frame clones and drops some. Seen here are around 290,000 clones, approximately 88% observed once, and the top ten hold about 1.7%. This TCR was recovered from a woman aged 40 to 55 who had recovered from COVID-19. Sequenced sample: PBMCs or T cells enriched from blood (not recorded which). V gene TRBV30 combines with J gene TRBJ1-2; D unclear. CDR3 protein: CAWRTKGVGYGYTF. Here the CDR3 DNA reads TGTGCCTGGAGAACCAAGGGAGTCGGCTATGGCTACACCTTC.